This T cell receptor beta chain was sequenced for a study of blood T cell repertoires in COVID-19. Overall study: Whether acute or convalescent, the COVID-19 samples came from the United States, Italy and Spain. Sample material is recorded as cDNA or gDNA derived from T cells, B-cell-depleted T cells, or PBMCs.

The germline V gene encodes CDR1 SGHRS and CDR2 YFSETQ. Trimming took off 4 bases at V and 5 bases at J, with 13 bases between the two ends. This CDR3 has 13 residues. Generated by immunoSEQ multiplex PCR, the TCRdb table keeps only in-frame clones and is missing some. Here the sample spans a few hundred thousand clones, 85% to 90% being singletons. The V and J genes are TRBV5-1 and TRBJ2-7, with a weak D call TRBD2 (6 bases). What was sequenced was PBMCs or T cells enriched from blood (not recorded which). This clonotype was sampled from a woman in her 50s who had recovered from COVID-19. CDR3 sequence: CASSRGLGDEQYF. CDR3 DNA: TGCGCCAGCAGCAGGGGACTGGGAGACGAGCAGTACTTC.